This T cell receptor (beta chain) was profiled in a study of cytomegalovirus exposure and HLA in healthy donors (dated by TCRdb to about 2017). For the study in its entirety: In an earlier analysis of fewer than 750 of the donors, around 300 Gb of sequence data and roughly 100 million unique TCR beta sequences from about 180 million T cells were reported. An early release that covered roughly 600 HLA-typed donors contained approximately 300 gigabases of sequencing data and approximately 85 million unique TCR sequences. Among the roughly 400 genotyped donors, approximately 77% belonged to the genetic ancestry cluster associated with self-reported Caucasian donors. The study was designed to test whether signatures of past pathogen exposure could be identified by cataloging public T cell receptors. The study profiled the T cell repertoires of around 700 subjects by immunosequencing and related them to cytomegalovirus serostatus. In addition to the first cohort of 666 subjects, a separate validation cohort of 120 different subjects was used. High-throughput TCR immunosequencing, statistical association of individual TCRs with disease status, and machine learning were combined to predict cytomegalovirus infection status. In a later analysis, previously published TCR beta repertoires from 670 or so donors were re-analyzed and high-resolution HLA genotyping was added so that TCR occurrence patterns could be studied. Rather than using new phenotypic data, the later analysis identified candidate immune exposures from TCR beta sequences and from how often those sequences occurred across donors. An earlier analysis of fewer than 700 of the donors applied high-throughput TCR beta sequencing to assess whether each TCR beta V gene segment acted as functional or pseudogenic. Donor age, sex, ethnicity and CMV serostatus were compiled together with the repertoire data. In a later genetic analysis, genome-wide SNP genotypes for about 55% of the roughly 670 donors were used, and that subset was treated as a discovery cohort. Every discovery cohort repertoire had been produced on one sequencing platform. Class I and class II HLA loci were covered by the typing at four-digit resolution. Typing coverage differed by locus: A, B, C, DRB1 and DQB1 were typed in roughly 620-630 donors, DQA1 in about 560, DPA1 in 600 to 610, and DPB1 in just under 490. Roughly five DR-DQ haplotypes were handled as single units for association and clustering, since linkage in the cohort was strong. Among about 360 genotyped donors of the cohort, an average of around 240,000 unique TCR beta nucleotide sequences were sequenced per donor, around a sixth of them non-productive.

In the case of this clone: Its antigen is unknown. Base qualities are not at hand, and no much larger clone is one base apart.

The library was prepared using the immunoSEQ multiplex PCR assay. A mixture of 60 forward primers for TCR Vbeta segments and 13 reverse primers for TCR Jbeta segments was used in the multiplex PCR. The CDR3 region of rearranged TCR beta genes was amplified from genomic DNA by a multiplex PCR assay. The Illumina HiSeq System was used to sequence the amplified TCR beta libraries as 87-base-pair reads. On the authors' methods: A later analysis tallied roughly 76 million unique TCR beta chains across the 666 repertoires, and about 10 million of those chains were shared by two or more donors. To remove PCR and sequencing errors, raw reads were error-corrected and collapsed into unique sequences using a nearest-neighbor algorithm that merged closely related sequences. CDR3 sequences were aligned to IMGT reference sequences to assign V, D and J gene segments. For a sequence to be retained, a match of at least six nucleotides was required to both a V gene segment and a J gene segment. A rearrangement was called productive if the CDR3 had no stop codons and remained in frame with V and J, and every other rearrangement was called non-productive. CDR3 was defined according to IMGT convention as the region running from the second conserved V-encoded cysteine to the conserved J-encoded phenylalanine. The earlier analysis of about 620 of the donors excluded sequences that lacked an unambiguous match to a single V gene segment. An earlier analysis of about 600 of the donors called V segments functional above 56.7% productive rearrangements and segregating when the between-donor standard deviation exceeded 5%. To diagnose cytomegalovirus status from the catalog of TCR beta chain sequences, a statistical classification framework was built. In a later analysis, TCR nucleotide sequences were compared against IMGT/GENE-DB human TR gene sequences so that V and J genes could be assigned. The TCRdist pipeline was used in a later analysis to assign CDR3 sequences and most-parsimonious VDJ recombination scenarios. In a later analysis, each TCR beta chain was defined by its CDR3 amino acid sequence together with its V-gene family, and reads without a unique V-gene family were excluded. A later analysis removed 500 to 600 highly shared, low-generation-probability nucleotide sequences to deal with suspected cross-contamination and a sequencing artifact. In a later analysis, a clonal expansion index was calculated for each public chain from normalized within-repertoire ranks of inferred template counts. In a later analysis, generation probabilities were computed with a VDJ recombination model fitted to out-of-frame rearrangements, and the resulting probabilities were checked against IGoR. In a later analysis, hypergeometric tests were used to score TCR-TCR, TCR-HLA and TCR-CMV co-occurrence, with a repertoire-size bias correction applied to TCR pairs. In a later analysis, false discovery rates were estimated by permuting HLA or CMV assignments 20 times. In a later analysis, co-occurring TCRs were grouped using DBSCAN, and TCRdist sequence similarity was added for clustering within HLA-allele-positive subsets. Repertoires with fewer than 30,000 or more than 120,000 public chains were left out of co-occurrence clustering, as were five repertoires with anomalous nucleotide sharing. TCRdb limited this immuneACCESS table to in-frame rearrangements with V and J called. A share of clones is missing; checked studies link under half to unresolved V genes, and the rest is unexplained. For V, J and clone size, that table is used; D and trimming come from the DNA. The sample table lists roughly 110,000 clones, 82% of them with a count of one. The ten largest clones take up under 3.5% of the sample.

CDR1 SEHNR and CDR2 FQNEAQ were looked up in the germline V gene (reference sequence). Counted from cysteine to phenylalanine, this CDR3 has 15 amino acids. The only DNA kept is the CDR3, 45 bases in frame from the first base. Trimming leaves V shorter by 1 base and J shorter by 5 bases, with the junction holding 7 bases beyond the gene matches. The cohort comprised around 690 healthy bone marrow donors. At the time of sampling, every cohort member was nominally healthy, though immune exposures that went unrecorded were likely present. The donor was CMV seropositive and belonged to the group of a few hundred seropositive cohort members. Every donor gave a peripheral blood sample, and the peripheral blood mononuclear cells from that sample were used for TCR beta sequencing. The Qiagen DNeasy Blood Extraction Kit was used to extract genomic DNA from the blood cell samples. The paper's findings and limits, for the study overall: The classifier was reported to diagnose cytomegalovirus status with high specificity and sensitivity in both the original and validation cohorts. This cohort had only TCR beta chains sequenced, and the lack of alpha or paired-chain data limited which features could be detected. A few of the identified cytomegalovirus-associated TCR beta chains were confirmed in vitro to be specific for cytomegalovirus antigens. A cluster of highly shared sequence variants was judged likely to be a technical artifact of the sequencing pipeline. In the study, 150 to 200 TCR beta chains were listed as associated with cytomegalovirus. A later analysis found that most CMV-associated TCR beta chains appeared HLA-restricted, with HLA associations seemingly driven largely by CMV exposure. The only immune exposure information available for the cohort was CMV serostatus. According to a later genetic analysis, donors in an Asian-associated ancestry cluster had fewer N-insertions in productive TCRs than the approximately 670-donor mean. A further reported finding was that TCR beta sequences accurately predicted the HLA-A and HLA-B alleles for most subjects in the first cohort. Because HLA typing was unavailable for some donors at each locus, only the typed subset was used in association tests. At a false discovery rate of 0.05, a later analysis linked around 15,000 TCR beta sequences to specific HLA alleles. In an earlier analysis of some 640 of the donors, most TCR beta V segments were observed in productive rearrangements about 90% or about 30% of the time, broadly matching IMGT annotations. When HLA alleles, especially DR and DQ, strongly co-occurred, attributing TCR associations to individual alleles was difficult. The earlier analysis of fewer than 750 of the donors excluded fewer than 20 rarely observed V segments, including chromosome 9 orphons, because counts were too low. According to a later analysis, TCR association rates differed among HLA loci, with DRB1 alleles showing the most associated TCRs and HLA-C alleles showing the fewest. Correlated functional status among segregating V segments might be attributable to linkage disequilibrium, but an unknown experimental factor could not be ruled out. Roughly uniform sequencing depth across donors was assumed in presence/absence analyses, although this assumption may not hold. Across donors, most TCR sequences were observed very rarely, whereas some public TCRs were present in many individuals. In a later genetic analysis, a missense DCLRE1C variant was associated with V-gene and J-gene trimming of TCR beta chains, and the association was replicated in an independent cohort. The authors suggested that the approach could potentially be generalized to other disease states and immunological phenotypes. A later analysis found that HLA-associated TCR beta chains were more clonally expanded and had lower generation probabilities than equally common non-associated chains. Several of the top co-occurrence clusters appeared to be linked to parvovirus B19, influenza, CMV and Epstein-Barr virus, according to a later analysis. The 87-base-pair reads could not distinguish some IMGT-functional V segments, including TRBV6-2 and TRBV6-3, so those segments were excluded.

The receptor chain draws on TRBV7-9 and TRBJ1-2, with 7 bases matching TRBD1. Sequencing was carried out using PBMCs. The sequence was collected from a man aged 30-40 years in good health and CMV-seropositive. The CDR3 reads as follows: CASSLEKGGAYGYTF. The sequence in DNA is TGTGCCAGCAGCTTAGAAAAAGGGGGCGCTTATGGCTACACCTTC.